This TCR beta chain appears in the sequencing data of a study of cytomegalovirus exposure and HLA in healthy donors. Notes on this clone: Its antigen is undetermined.

In the PCR, 60 Vbeta and 13 Jbeta primers were used. The table came from immunoSEQ multiplex PCR; TCRdb's copy has only in-frame clones and leaves some out. The sample lists around 67,000 clones; around 78% were seen once. The study's findings and limits: Rates of TCR association differed by HLA locus in a later analysis, with DRB1 highest and HLA-C lowest. Roughly uniform depth of sequencing across donors was assumed in presence/absence analyses. Common viral pathogens (according to a later analysis) appeared linked to several of the most significant clusters. In a later analysis, a genetic analysis reported fewer productive-TCR N-insertions in an Asian-associated ancestry cluster than the cohort average.

The germline gives CDR1 SGHVS, CDR2 FNYEAQ. The CDR3 is made up of 14 amino acids. V lost 1 base, J lost 6 bases, and 12 bases lay in between. This chain connects TRBV7-6 to TRBJ1-1; D is unresolved. Sequenced input: PBMCs. The origin of this receptor is a young man in good health and CMV-seropositive. The CDR3 region is CASSLGAEEAEAFF. For the CDR3, the DNA is TGTGCCAGCAGCTTAGGTGCGGAGGAGGCTGAAGCTTTCTTT.